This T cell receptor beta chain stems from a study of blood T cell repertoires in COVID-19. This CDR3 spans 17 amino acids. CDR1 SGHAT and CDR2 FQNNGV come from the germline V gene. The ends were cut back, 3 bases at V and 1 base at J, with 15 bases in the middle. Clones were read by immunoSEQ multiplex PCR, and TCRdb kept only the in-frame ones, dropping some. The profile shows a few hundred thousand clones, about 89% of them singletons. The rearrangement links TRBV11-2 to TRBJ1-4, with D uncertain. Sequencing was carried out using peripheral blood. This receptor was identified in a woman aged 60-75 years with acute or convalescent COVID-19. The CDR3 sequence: CASSFGRRVETNEKLFF. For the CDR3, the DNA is TGTGCCAGCAGCTTCGGACGGCGGGTGGAAACTAATGAAAAACTGTTTTTT.